These 28 T cell receptor beta chains were sequenced from one sample in a study of memory CD4+ T cells and cytomegalovirus serostatus. Sequencing used immunoSEQ multiplex PCR; TCRdb keeps in-frame clones, though not all of them. The sample holds around 60,000 clones, 82% seen once. Single viable CD3+CD4+CD8-CD45RO+ cells were sorted as the memory CD4+ T cells. Source material: memory CD4+ T cells from blood. Every receptor here comes from an adult in good health and CMV-seronegative. Some clones in this sample may be carry-over from other donors' samples.

The chain joins TRBV5-4 to TRBJ2-2, with D maybe TRBD1 (7 bases). The germline V gene has CDR1 SGHNT and CDR2 YYREEE (reference sequence). Trimming pared 2 bases from V and 7 bases from J, leaving 12 bases between. This CDR3 is 14 amino acids long. In nucleotides, the CDR3 is TGTGCCAGCAGCTTTTCAGGGGGGTTCGGGGAGCTGTTTTTT. This encodes CASSFSGGFGELFF.

V is TRBV7-6 and J is TRBJ2-7, with 13 bases lining up with TRBD2. The V segment lost 5 bases and the J segment 2 bases; nucleotides outside the gene matches: 3. CDR1 is SGHVS, CDR2 FNYEAQ, per germline. The CDR3 has 15 residues. In DNA, the CDR3 is TGTGCCAGCAGCGTCGGGACTAGCGGGGCCTACGAGCAGTACTTC. It specifies CASSVGTSGAYEQYF.

The J gene is TRBJ1-3, the V gene TRBV7-2, with unresolved D. The CDR3 is made up of 15 amino acids. Trimming took 1 base from V and 0 from J, leaving 7 bases between them. Germline lookup yields CDR1 SGHTA and CDR2 FQGNSA. The CDR3 sequence is CASSLVRASGNTIYF. The DNA of the CDR3 is TGTGCCAGCAGCTTAGTAAGGGCCTCTGGAAACACCATATATTTT. The variable domain in full, with the rest retrieved from reference TRBV7-2 and TRBJ1-3, is GAGVSQSPSNKVTEKGKDVELRCDPISGHTALYWYRQSLGQGLEFLIYFQGNSAPDKSGLPSDRFSAERTGGSVSTLTIQRTQQEDSAVYLCASSLVRASGNTIYFGEGSWLTVV.

This chain uses TRBV14 with TRBJ1-2; 9 bases are shared with TRBD1. The CDR3 sequence is 15 residues long. Germline CDR1 reads SGHDN; CDR2 reads FVKESK. J was trimmed by 4 bases and V by 4 bases; bases with no gene match: 7. The DNA of the CDR3 is TGTGCCAGCAGCCTCGGACAGGGGCCCGCCTATGGCTACACCTTC. Its translation is CASSLGQGPAYGYTF.

The rearrangement joins TRBV29-1 to TRBJ1-2; TRBD1 is a possible D gene (6 bases). Trimming shortened V by 7 bases and J by 8 bases, and 23 bases separated the two germline ends. The CDR3 extends over 14 amino acids. Per germline, CDR1 SQVTM and CDR2 ANQGSEA. The CDR3 spells CSAGGQGGAPGYTF. The DNA of the CDR3 is TGCAGCGCCGGGGGCCAGGGCGGCGCCCCCGGCTACACCTTC.

J is TRBJ1-4 and V is TRBV19; the D gene is possibly TRBD1 (6 bases). The V end lost 10 bases, the J end lost 5 bases, and 14 bases lay between the germline ends. This CDR3 is 13 amino acids long. Germline V lookup: CDR1 LNHDA, CDR2 SQIVND (reference sequence). CDR3 nucleotides: TGTGCCACGACTGGACAGATGAATGAAAAACTGTTTTTT. Amino acids: CATTGQMNEKLFF.

The genes are TRBV6-1 and TRBJ1-5; 7 positions agree with TRBD1. Germline V gene sequence: CDR1 MNHNS, CDR2 SASEGT. This CDR3 comprises 16 residues. V shed 4 bases, J shed 2 bases, and the junction held 8 bases outside the gene matches. CDR3 in amino acids: CASSVYRGSGNQPQHF. CDR3 in DNA: TGTGCCAGCAGTGTATACAGGGGAAGTGGCAATCAGCCCCAGCATTTT.

The chain couples TRBV6-5 to TRBJ2-1; TRBD2 matches at 15 bases. With 6 bases clipped from V and 7 bases from J, the junction kept 1 base outside the gene matches. The CDR3 has 14 amino acids. Germline V gives CDR1 MNHEY, CDR2 SVGAGI. This chain's CDR3 is CASRGLAGGNEQFF. CDR3 DNA: TGTGCCAGCAGGGGACTAGCGGGAGGTAATGAGCAGTTCTTC.

This CDR3 reads CASSAGTRSEETQYF. The CDR3 region has the DNA TGTGCCAGCTCCGCCGGGACTAGGTCGGAAGAGACCCAGTACTTC. The gene calls are TRBV5-4 and TRBJ2-5; TRBD2 matches 8 bases. The CDR3 has 15 amino acids. Losses at the gene ends were 7 bases for V and 3 bases for J; bases not matched to a gene: 11. Germline V gene lookup returns CDR1 SGHNT and CDR2 YYREEE (reference sequence).

The gene calls are TRBV30 and TRBJ1-4; 11 positions agree with TRBD1. V lost 1 base, J lost 8 bases, and 18 bases stayed unmatched. Germline CDR1 reads GTSNPN; CDR2 reads SVGIG (reference sequence). The CDR3 spans 19 residues. The CDR3 loop reads CAWSAPVVRTGGRGEKLFF. Here the CDR3 DNA reads TGTGCCTGGAGTGCTCCGGTTGTCAGGACAGGGGGCCGGGGGGAAAAACTGTTTTTT.

This clone was picked up a small number of times. The chain links TRBV30 to TRBJ1-1; D gene uncertain. V was shortened by 2 bases and J by 0 bases, with 16 bases between the two germline ends. The CDR3 contains 16 residues. Germline V gene lookup returns CDR1 GTSNPN and CDR2 SVGIG (reference sequence). DNA for the CDR3: TGTGCCTGGAGTAGGCAGAACTATCAGTTGAACACTGAAGCTTTCTTT. This encodes CAWSRQNYQLNTEAFF.

The chain has TRBV7-9 and TRBJ2-6; the match to TRBD2 covers 8 bases. This CDR3 spans 17 amino acids. The germline CDR1 and CDR2 sequences are SEHNR and FQNEAQ (reference sequence). With 2 bases clipped from V and 0 bases from J, the junction kept 3 bases outside the gene matches. CDR3 nucleotide sequence: TGTGCCAGCAGCTTAAGCGGGAGCACCTCTGGGGCCAACGTCCTGACTTTC. It encodes CASSLSGSTSGANVLTF.

V usage is TRBV2 and J usage is TRBJ2-7; 11 positions match TRBD1. The length of the CDR3 is 13 residues. Germline V gene data show CDR1 as SNHLY and CDR2 as FYNNEI. The V and J ends lost 4 bases and 6 bases, in that order; junction bases with no gene match: 2. The CDR3 DNA is TGTGCCAGCAGTGTGGACAGGGGGCGCGAGCAGTACTTC. Residues: CASSVDRGREQYF. Using reference TRBV2 and TRBJ2-7 for the parts outside the CDR3, the full variable domain is EPEVTQTPSHQVTQMGQEVILRCVPISNHLYFYWYRQILGQKVEFLVSFYNNEISEKSEIFDDQFSVERPDGSNFTLKIRSTKLEDSAMYFCASSVDRGREQYFGPGTRLTVT.

This clone was counted only a few times. The chain links TRBV21-1 to TRBJ2-7; the D segment call TRBD1 is taken from the table without a DNA check. TRBV21-1 is a listed pseudogene. The CDR3 contains 15 residues. CDR3 sequence reads: CASSKVEGQFYEQYF. CDR3 bases: TGTGCCAGCAGCAAAGTTGAAGGACAGTTTTACGAGCAGTACTTC.

The CDR3 spells CASSQDREWLRQYF. In DNA, the CDR3 is TGCGCCAGCAGCCAGGACAGGGAATGGCTTCGGCAGTACTTC. This rearrangement joins TRBV10-1 to TRBJ2-7, with 8 nucleotides matching TRBD1. V gave up 6 bases and J gave up 9 bases; unmatched junction bases: 13. The V gene's germline CDR1 is WNHNN and CDR2 SYGVQD (reference sequence). This CDR3 contains 14 residues.

This chain uses TRBV6-1 with TRBJ2-1; a possible D gene is TRBD1 (6 bases). From germline, CDR1 is MNHNS and CDR2 SASEGT. This CDR3 has 13 residues. Trimming took off 11 bases at V and 4 bases at J, with 15 bases between the two ends. CDR3 DNA: TGTGCCTTCCAAACAGGGTGGTACAATGAGCAGTTCTTC. It encodes CAFQTGWYNEQFF.

V is TRBV2 and J is TRBJ2-2; D is unresolved. This CDR3 spans 16 amino acids. Germline CDR1 and CDR2: SNHLY and FYNNEI. With 2 bases removed from V and 0 bases from J, the gap between germline ends came to 10 bases. This CDR3 is CASSEFLLANTGELFF. The CDR3, as DNA: TGTGCCAGCAGTGAATTCCTACTCGCGAACACCGGGGAGCTGTTTTTT.

V and J are TRBV28 and TRBJ2-7; 10 nucleotides line up with TRBD1. Germline V gene sequence: CDR1 MDHEN, CDR2 SYDVKM. The CDR3 spans 16 residues. V was clipped by 6 bases and J by 4 bases; unmatched bases: 12. CDR3 in amino acids: CASSFRLTGGAYEQYF. CDR3 coding DNA: TGTGCCAGCAGCTTCCGCCTGACAGGGGGCGCGTACGAGCAGTACTTC.

This chain uses TRBV2 with TRBJ2-1; possible D gene TRBD2, 6 bases. CDR3 size: 15 residues. Per the germline V gene, CDR1 is SNHLY and CDR2 is FYNNEI. V lost 6 bases and J lost 2, with 14 bases in between. This chain's CDR3 is CASSPRGLAYNEQFF. Written as DNA, the CDR3 is TGTGCCAGCAGCCCCCGGGGACTCGCCTACAATGAGCAGTTCTTC. Filled out from reference TRBV2 and TRBJ2-1, the complete variable domain reads EPEVTQTPSHQVTQMGQEVILRCVPISNHLYFYWYRQILGQKVEFLVSFYNNEISEKSEIFDDQFSVERPDGSNFTLKIRSTKLEDSAMYFCASSPRGLAYNEQFFGPGTRLTVL.

The chain links TRBV7-3 to TRBJ2-3, with D perhaps TRBD2 (6 bases). CDR1 is SGHTA, CDR2 FQGTGA, per germline. With 4 bases removed from V and 2 bases from J, the gap between germline ends came to 13 bases. The CDR3 has 15 residues. The CDR3 sequence is CASSSPGTSTDTQYF. The DNA of the CDR3 is TGTGCCAGCAGCTCGCCCGGGACTTCCACAGATACGCAGTATTTT.

This rearrangement joins TRBV7-9 to TRBJ2-3; possible D gene TRBD2, 6 bases. V was trimmed by 2 bases and J by 6 bases, leaving 12 bases between them. The V gene's germline CDR1 is SEHNR and CDR2 FQNEAQ (reference sequence). CDR3 size: 14 residues. CDR3: CASSLQGAGDTQYF. CDR3 sequence (DNA): TGTGCCAGCAGCTTACAAGGGGCGGGGGATACGCAGTATTTT.

The rearrangement links TRBV21-1 to TRBJ2-7; the D call TRBD1 from the table was never checked on the DNA. TRBV21-1 represents a pseudogene. This CDR3 is 14 amino acids long. The CDR3 reads CASSEGQGAFEQYF. The CDR3 coding sequence is TGTGCCAGCAGCGAGGGACAGGGGGCTTTCGAGCAGTACTTC.

The V and J genes are TRBV7-6 and TRBJ1-5, with a possible D match to TRBD1 (6 bases). The germline V and J ends were trimmed by 1 base and 7 bases, with 11 bases remaining between them. The CDR3 loop spans 14 amino acids. CDR1 is SGHVS, CDR2 FNYEAQ, per germline. The DNA for the CDR3 is TGTGCCAGCAGCTTAGAGGGGGGAGGGCAGCCCCAGCATTTT. Its protein product is CASSLEGGGQPQHF.

J is TRBJ1-2 and V is TRBV5-8, with TRBD1 identical over 7 bases. CDR3 length: 16 amino acids. With 2 bases clipped from V and 2 bases from J, the junction kept 9 bases outside the gene matches. CDR1 is SGHTS and CDR2 is YDEGEE in the germline V gene. The CDR3 is CASSLGGTERNYGYTF. The CDR3 nucleotides are TGTGCCAGCAGCTTAGGGGGCACAGAACGGAACTATGGCTACACCTTC.

In DNA, the CDR3 is TGTGCCAGCAGCTTTCGGGGAAAGCCGAACACCGGGGAGCTGTTTTTT. It encodes CASSFRGKPNTGELFF. The V and J genes are TRBV11-2 and TRBJ2-2; possible D gene TRBD2, 5 bases. The V and J ends lost 3 bases and 0 bases respectively, with 11 bases between them. The CDR3 loop spans 16 amino acids. In germline, CDR1 is SGHAT, CDR2 FQNNGV.

CDR3 DNA: TGTGCCAGCAGCTTGGATTACGGTCAGCCCCAGCATTTT. Translated: CASSLDYGQPQHF. The chain carries TRBV5-4 and TRBJ1-5; D ambiguous. Germline CDR1 is SGHNT and CDR2 is YYREEE (reference sequence). The CDR3 runs 13 residues. V was clipped by 0 bases and J by 6 bases, with 7 bases between them. Supplemented by reference TRBV5-4 and TRBJ1-5, the full variable domain reads ETGVTQSPTHLIKTRGQQVTLRCSSQSGHNTVSWYQQALGQGPQFIFQYYREEENGRGNFPPRFSGLQFPNYSSELNVNALELDDSALYLCASSLDYGQPQHFGDGTRLSIL.

The chain employs TRBV5-1 and TRBJ2-1; 10 bases agree with TRBD2. Germline CDR1 reads SGHRS; CDR2 reads YFSETQ. This CDR3 has 17 residues. The trim removed 4 bases at V and 0 bases at J, leaving 7 bases unmatched. CDR3 amino acids: CASSQIAGGFSYNEQFF. In nucleotides, the CDR3 is TGCGCCAGCAGCCAGATAGCGGGAGGTTTCTCCTACAATGAGCAGTTCTTC.

V usage is TRBV16 and J usage is TRBJ2-7; no clear D. V lost 4 bases, J lost 2 bases, and 6 bases lay in between. The CDR3 covers 12 residues. Looked up from germline, CDR1 is KGHSY and CDR2 is FQNENV. CDR3 DNA: TGTGCCAGCAGCCGGGTAGCCTACGAGCAGTACTTC. Its translation is CASSRVAYEQYF.